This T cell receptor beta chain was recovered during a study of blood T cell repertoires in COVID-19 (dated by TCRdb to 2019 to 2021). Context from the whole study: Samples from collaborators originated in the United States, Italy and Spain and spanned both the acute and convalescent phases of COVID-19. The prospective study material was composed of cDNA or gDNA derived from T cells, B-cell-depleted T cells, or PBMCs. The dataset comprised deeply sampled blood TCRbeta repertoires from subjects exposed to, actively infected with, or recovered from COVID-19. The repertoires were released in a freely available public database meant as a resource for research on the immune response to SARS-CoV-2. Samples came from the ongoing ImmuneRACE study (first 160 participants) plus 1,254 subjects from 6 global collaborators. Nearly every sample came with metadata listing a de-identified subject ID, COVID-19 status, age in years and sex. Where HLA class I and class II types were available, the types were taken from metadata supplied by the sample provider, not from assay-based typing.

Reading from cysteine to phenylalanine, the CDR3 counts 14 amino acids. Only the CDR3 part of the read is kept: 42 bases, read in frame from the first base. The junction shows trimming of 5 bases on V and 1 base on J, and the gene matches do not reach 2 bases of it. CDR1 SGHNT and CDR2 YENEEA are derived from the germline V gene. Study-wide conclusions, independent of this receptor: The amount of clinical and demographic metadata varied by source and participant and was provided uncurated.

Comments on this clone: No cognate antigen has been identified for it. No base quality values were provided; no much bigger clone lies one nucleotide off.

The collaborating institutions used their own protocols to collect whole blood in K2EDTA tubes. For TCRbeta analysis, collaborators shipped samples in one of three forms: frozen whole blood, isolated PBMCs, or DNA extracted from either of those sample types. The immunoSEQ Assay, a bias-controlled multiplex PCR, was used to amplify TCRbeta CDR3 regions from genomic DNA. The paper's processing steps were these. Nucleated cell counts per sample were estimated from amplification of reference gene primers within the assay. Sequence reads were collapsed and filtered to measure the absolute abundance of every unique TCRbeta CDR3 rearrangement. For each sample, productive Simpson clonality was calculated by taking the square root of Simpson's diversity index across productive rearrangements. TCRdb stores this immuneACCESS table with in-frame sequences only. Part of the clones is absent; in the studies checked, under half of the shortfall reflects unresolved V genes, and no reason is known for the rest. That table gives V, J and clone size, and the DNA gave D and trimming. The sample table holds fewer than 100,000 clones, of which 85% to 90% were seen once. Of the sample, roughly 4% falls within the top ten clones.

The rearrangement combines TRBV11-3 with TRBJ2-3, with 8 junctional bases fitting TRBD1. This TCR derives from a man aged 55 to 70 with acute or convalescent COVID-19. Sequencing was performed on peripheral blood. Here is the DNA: TGTGCCAGCAGCCAGGGACAGGGCACAGATACGCAGTATTTT. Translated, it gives CASSQGQGTDTQYF.